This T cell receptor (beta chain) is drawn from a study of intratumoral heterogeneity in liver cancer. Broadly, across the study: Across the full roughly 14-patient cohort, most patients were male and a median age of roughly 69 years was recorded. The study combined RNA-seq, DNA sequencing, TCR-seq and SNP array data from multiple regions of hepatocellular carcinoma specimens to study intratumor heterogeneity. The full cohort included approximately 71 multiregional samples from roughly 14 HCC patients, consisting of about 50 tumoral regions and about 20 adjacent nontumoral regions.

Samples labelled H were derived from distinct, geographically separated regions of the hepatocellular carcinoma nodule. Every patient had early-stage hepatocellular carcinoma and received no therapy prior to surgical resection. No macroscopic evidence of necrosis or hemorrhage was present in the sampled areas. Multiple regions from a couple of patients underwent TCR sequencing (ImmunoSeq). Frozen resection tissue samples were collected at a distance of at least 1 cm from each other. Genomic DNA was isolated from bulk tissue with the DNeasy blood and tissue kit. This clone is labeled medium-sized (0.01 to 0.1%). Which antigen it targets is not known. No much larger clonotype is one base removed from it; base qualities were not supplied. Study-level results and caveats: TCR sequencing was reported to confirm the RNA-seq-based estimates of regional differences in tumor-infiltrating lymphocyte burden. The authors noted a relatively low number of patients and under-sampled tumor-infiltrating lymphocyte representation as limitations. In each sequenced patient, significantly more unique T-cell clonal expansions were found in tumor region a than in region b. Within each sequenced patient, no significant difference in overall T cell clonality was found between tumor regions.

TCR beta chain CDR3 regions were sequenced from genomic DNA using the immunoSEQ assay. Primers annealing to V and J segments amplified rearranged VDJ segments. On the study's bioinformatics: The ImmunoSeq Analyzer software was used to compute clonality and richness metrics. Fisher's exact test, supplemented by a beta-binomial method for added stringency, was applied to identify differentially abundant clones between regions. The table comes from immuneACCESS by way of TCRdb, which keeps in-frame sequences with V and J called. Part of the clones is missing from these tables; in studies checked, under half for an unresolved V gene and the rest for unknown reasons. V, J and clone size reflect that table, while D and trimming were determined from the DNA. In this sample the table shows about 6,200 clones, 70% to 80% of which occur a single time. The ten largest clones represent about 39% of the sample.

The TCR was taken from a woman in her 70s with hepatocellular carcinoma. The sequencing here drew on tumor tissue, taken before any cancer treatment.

The CDR3 loop reads CASSTRDRGYQPQHF. The nucleotides read TGTGCCAGCAGTACCCGGGACAGGGGATATCAGCCCCAGCATTTT. Here the chain combines TRBV28 and TRBJ1-5, with 10 central nucleotides matching TRBD1. The CDR3 measures 15 amino acids from cysteine to phenylalanine. Only the CDR3 part of the read is kept: 45 bases, read in frame from the first base. From the germline V gene, CDR1 is MDHEN and CDR2 is SYDVKM. V has 5 bases trimmed and J has 5 bases trimmed; junction bases matching no gene number 6.